This T cell receptor beta chain was identified during a study of shared clonotypes between healthy human individuals. Study-wide context: Each donor's CD8 memory used one plate, CD8 naive two, each CD4 subset three.

Naive-designated CD8 cells lacked CD45RO, were positively enriched for CCR7, and omitted terminally differentiated effector memory CD45RA+ cells. The table came from immunoSEQ multiplex PCR; TCRdb's copy has only in-frame clones and leaves some out. This sample has 560,000 or so clones, with 90% to 97% found just once. Of note for this clone: Its antigen is still unknown.

Study results and limitations: Memory subsets had estimated richness that was generally smaller than that of naive subsets.

CDR1 KGHSH and CDR2 LQKENI come from the germline V gene. V was cut by 2 bases and J by 0 bases, with 8 bases left in between. This CDR3 is built from 14 residues. Sequenced: naive CD8+ T cells sorted from blood. The V gene is TRBV18, the J gene TRBJ2-7; D remains unclear. The receptor was derived from a woman aged 25 to 45 in good health. In DNA, the CDR3 is TGTGCCAGCTCACCAGGGCCCTCCTCCTACGAGCAGTACTTC. Protein: CASSPGPSSYEQYF.